These T cell receptor beta chains were read from a single sample in a study of neurological immune-mediated disorders. From the 5' RACE reads, TCRdb called clonotypes with MiXCR, one entry per CDR3 protein. Of 18,000 or so distinct CDR3 sequences in the sample, around a tenth were seen once. What was sequenced was CD8+ T cells from blood. These receptors all come from a woman aged 50 to 60 in good health. The CDR3 runs from the conserved cysteine through the conserved F or W. The D gene is left open where the match is weak. Rows give clone size only sometimes, using once, few, many, or a class for an expanded clone.

v_gene: TRBV11-2; j_gene: TRBJ2-2; d_gene: TRBD2; abundance: many; CDR3aa: CASSFLAGPGTEKSTGELFF; CDR3nt: TGTGCCAGCAGCTTTCTAGCGGGACCCGGGACAGAGAAATCCACCGGGGAGCTGTTTTTT
v_gene: TRBV10-3; j_gene: TRBJ1-2; d_gene: TRBD1; abundance: many; CDR3aa: CAIGGTGFDYGYTF; CDR3nt: TGTGCCATCGGTGGGACAGGGTTCGACTATGGCTACACCTTC
v_gene: TRBV20-1; j_gene: TRBJ2-3; d_gene: TRBD2; abundance: many; CDR3aa: CSARPGTSASTDTQYF; CDR3nt: TGCAGTGCTAGACCAGGTACTAGCGCTAGCACAGATACGCAGTATTTT
v_gene: TRBV5-8; j_gene: TRBJ2-7; d_gene: -; abundance: many; CDR3aa: CASRDRDLFDQYF; CDR3nt: TGTGCCAGCAGAGACCGGGACCTCTTCGATCAGTACTTC
v_gene: TRBV5-1; j_gene: TRBJ2-5; d_gene: -; abundance: many; CDR3aa: CASSLDLTETQYF; CDR3nt: TGCGCCAGCAGCTTGGACCTCACCGAGACCCAGTACTTC
v_gene: TRBV5-6; j_gene: TRBJ2-3; d_gene: -; abundance: many; CDR3aa: CASNLDGLAFPDTQYF; CDR3nt: TGTGCCAGCAACCTCGACGGTCTAGCATTTCCAGATACGCAGTATTTT
v_gene: TRBV27; j_gene: TRBJ1-2; d_gene: -; abundance: many; CDR3aa: CASSFSDSFGYGYTF; CDR3nt: TGTGCCAGCAGTTTCTCCGACAGTTTCGGCTATGGCTACACCTTC
v_gene: TRBV5-5; j_gene: TRBJ2-5; d_gene: TRBD2; abundance: many; CDR3aa: CASSIIPGLATPTLGTQYF; CDR3nt: TGTGCCAGCAGCATTATTCCGGGACTAGCCACCCCCACCTTGGGGACCCAGTACTTC
v_gene: TRBV5-1; j_gene: TRBJ2-1; d_gene: -; abundance: many; CDR3aa: CASSLSGSYNEQFF; CDR3nt: TGCGCCAGCAGCTTGTCTGGGTCCTACAATGAGCAGTTCTTC
v_gene: TRBV7-9; j_gene: TRBJ1-4; d_gene: -; abundance: medium-sized; CDR3aa: CASSLAQFGTATNEKLFF; CDR3nt: TGTGCCAGCAGCTTAGCACAGTTTGGGACTGCCACTAATGAAAAACTGTTTTTT
v_gene: TRBV7-8; j_gene: TRBJ2-1; d_gene: TRBD2; abundance: many; CDR3aa: CASSLGLTSGEYNEQFF; CDR3nt: TGTGCCAGCAGCTTAGGCTTGACTAGCGGGGAATACAATGAGCAGTTCTTC
v_gene: TRBV20-1; j_gene: TRBJ2-1; d_gene: -; abundance: -; CDR3aa: CSARDGGATYNEQFF; CDR3nt: TGCAGTGCTAGAGATGGGGGGGCCACCTACAATGAGCAGTTCTTC
v_gene: TRBV6-2/TRBV6-3; j_gene: TRBJ2-3; d_gene: -; abundance: many; CDR3aa: CASSYGAGSTDTQYF; CDR3nt: TGTGCCAGCAGTTACGGTGCGGGAAGCACAGATACGCAGTATTTT
v_gene: TRBV6-6; j_gene: TRBJ2-7; d_gene: -; abundance: -; CDR3aa: CASSYPATYAGTYEQYF; CDR3nt: TGTGCCAGCAGTTACCCCGCGACCTACGCTGGAACCTACGAGCAGTACTTC
v_gene: TRBV7-9; j_gene: TRBJ2-1; d_gene: TRBD2; abundance: many; CDR3aa: CASSLAGEGILNEQFF; CDR3nt: TGTGCCAGCAGCTTAGCCGGGGAGGGGATTCTTAATGAGCAGTTCTTC
v_gene: TRBV5-1; j_gene: TRBJ2-1; d_gene: -; abundance: many; CDR3aa: CASSWTGTGNEQFF; CDR3nt: TGCGCCAGCAGCTGGACCGGGACGGGCAATGAGCAGTTCTTC
v_gene: TRBV5-6; j_gene: TRBJ1-5; d_gene: TRBD1; abundance: many; CDR3aa: CASSSRDREDQPQHF; CDR3nt: TGTGCCAGCAGCTCCCGGGACAGGGAGGATCAGCCCCAGCATTTT
v_gene: TRBV6-2/TRBV6-3; j_gene: TRBJ2-1; d_gene: -; abundance: many; CDR3aa: CASTPPSSYNEQFF; CDR3nt: TGTGCCAGCACCCCACCGAGCTCCTACAATGAGCAGTTCTTC
v_gene: TRBV29-1; j_gene: TRBJ2-3; d_gene: -; abundance: many; CDR3aa: CSVAAGASTDTQYF; CDR3nt: TGCAGCGTTGCAGCCGGGGCTAGCACAGATACGCAGTATTTT
v_gene: TRBV4-1; j_gene: TRBJ2-7; d_gene: -; abundance: many; CDR3aa: CASSQVSTGMAYEQYF; CDR3nt: TGCGCCAGCAGCCAAGTATCAACCGGGATGGCCTACGAGCAGTACTTC
v_gene: TRBV7-9; j_gene: TRBJ1-1; d_gene: -; abundance: many; CDR3aa: CASTLRGSTEAFF; CDR3nt: TGTGCCAGCACCCTTAGGGGATCCACTGAAGCTTTCTTT
v_gene: TRBV28; j_gene: TRBJ1-6; d_gene: -; abundance: many; CDR3aa: CASTARTGTTNSPLHF; CDR3nt: TGTGCCAGCACCGCCCGCACCGGGACCACTAATTCACCCCTCCACTTT
v_gene: TRBV20-1; j_gene: TRBJ2-2; d_gene: -; abundance: many; CDR3aa: CSARDGGHTGELFF; CDR3nt: TGCAGTGCTAGGGACGGGGGCCACACCGGGGAGCTGTTTTTT
v_gene: TRBV7-8; j_gene: TRBJ2-1; d_gene: -; abundance: many; CDR3aa: CASSPGTRRHEQFF; CDR3nt: TGTGCCAGCAGCCCAGGGACCCGTCGTCATGAGCAGTTCTTC